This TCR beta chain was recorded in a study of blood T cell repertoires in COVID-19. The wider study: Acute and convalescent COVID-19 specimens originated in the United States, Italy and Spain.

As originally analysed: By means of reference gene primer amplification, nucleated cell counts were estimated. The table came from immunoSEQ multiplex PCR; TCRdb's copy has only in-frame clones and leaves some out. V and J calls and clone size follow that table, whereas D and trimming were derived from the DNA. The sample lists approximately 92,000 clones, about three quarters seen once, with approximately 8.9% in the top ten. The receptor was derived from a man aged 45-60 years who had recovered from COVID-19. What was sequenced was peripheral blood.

The CDR3 nucleotides are TGTGCCAGCAGCTCCTTACTCACAGGGCTGGAAGGCTACACCTTC. The encoded protein is CASSSLLTGLEGYTF. The rearrangement links TRBV5-5 to TRBJ1-2; a weak D match, TRBD1 (6 bases). The V gene's germline CDR1 is SGHKS and CDR2 YYEKEE (reference sequence). Trimming left V 3 bases short and J 8 bases short, with 20 bases between. This CDR3 is built from 15 residues.